This is a list of T cell receptor beta chains from one sample in a study of shared clonotypes between healthy human individuals. The assay was immunoSEQ multiplex PCR, and TCRdb's table has in-frame clones only and misses some. The data hold over a million clones, with just under 99% observed a single time. Source material: naive CD4+ T cells sorted from blood. The receptor set was obtained from a man aged 25 to 45 in good health. Both conserved end residues are part of each CDR3. Fields, in order: J gene, CDR3 length, D gene, V gene, CDR3 protein. The D gene is left open where the match is weak.

>TRBJ1-1|14|.|TRBV5-8
CASSLPGVNTEAFF
>TRBJ2-2|11|TRBD1|TRBV28
CAGQGFGELFF
>TRBJ2-5|14|.|TRBV5-6
CASSLGVRTETQYF
>TRBJ2-7|16|TRBD1|TRBV10-3
CAISNPRDRGTYEQYF
>TRBJ2-5|13|.|TRBV5-6
CASSLALDETQYF
>TRBJ1-4|14|TRBD1|TRBV29-1
CSEPGQDLNEKLFF
>TRBJ2-5|15|.|TRBV30
CAWSVTWTGAETQYF
>TRBJ2-7|16|TRBD2|TRBV7-7
CASSPTSGRYTYEQYF
>TRBJ2-7|15|TRBD1|TRBV25-1
CASSELRDRQYEQYF
>TRBJ2-7|15|TRBD1|TRBV5-5
CASSPSTGMSYEQYF
>TRBJ1-2|11|.|TRBV20-1
CSATGNYGYTF
>TRBJ2-3|16|.|TRBV4-3
CASKTQWASSTDTQYF
>TRBJ1-4|10|TRBD1|TRBV20-1
CSARGQGLFF
>TRBJ2-5|12|.|TRBV28
CASSGGRETQYF
>TRBJ2-1|14|.|TRBV19
CASGVSKIHNEQFF
>TRBJ1-1|12|.|TRBV15
CATSGGKTEAFF
>TRBJ2-5|14|.|TRBV5-4
CASSTGRGRETQYF
>TRBJ2-3|15|.|TRBV5-6
CASSLGTRGTGTQYF
>TRBJ2-7|14|TRBD2|TRBV6-5
CASSLTSGSYEQYF
>TRBJ2-5|13|.|TRBV4-1
CASSQVRGETQYF
>TRBJ1-2|12|.|TRBV5-1
CASSLAQGGYTF
>TRBJ1-1|16|.|TRBV29-1
CSVEDSGMTVGTEAFF
>TRBJ2-3|14|.|TRBV10-2
CASAPFSSTDTQYF
>TRBJ2-7|14|TRBD2|TRBV7-2
CASSTYSGAYEQYF
>TRBJ2-3|14|.|TRBV7-9
CASSLDRRTDTQYF
>TRBJ2-1|13|.|TRBV6-6
CASSYRDNNEQFF
>TRBJ2-2|14|.|TRBV27
CASSFGFEAGELFF
>TRBJ2-5|16|.|TRBV5-1
CASSLATGRNQETQYF
>TRBJ2-1|17|TRBD2|TRBV14
CASSIGKTSGNVDEQFF
>TRBJ2-7|14|.|TRBV9
CASSVEGWAYEQYF
>TRBJ2-3|15|TRBD2|TRBV7-2
CASSSLAGGTDTQYF
>TRBJ1-5|12|.|TRBV19
CASRPGNQPQHF
>TRBJ2-1|15|TRBD2|TRBV7-3
CASSTTSGSGNEQFF
>TRBJ2-7|15|.|TRBV4-3
CASSQDRRGSYEQYF
>TRBJ1-1|14|.|TRBV10-3
CAISEQTQNTEAFF
>TRBJ2-7|17|TRBD2|TRBV5-1
CASSLTGRLADRYEQYF
>TRBJ2-7|11|.|TRBV11-2
CASSLDSGQYF